Listed below are T cell receptor beta chains from one sample, sequenced in a study of blood T cell repertoires in COVID-19. Data came from immunoSEQ multiplex PCR; TCRdb stores just in-frame clones and leaves some out. The sample holds 400,000 or so clones, approximately 91% seen once. Sequenced input: PBMCs or T cells enriched from blood (not recorded which). The receptors come from a woman aged 40 to 50 with acute COVID-19. Both conserved end residues are part of each CDR3. The D gene is left open where the match is weak. Clone size appears in some rows only: once, few, many, or a class for an expanded clone.

D: NA
size: NA
J: TRBJ1-1
V: TRBV15
CDR3: CATNQGRGEAFF
DNA: TGTGCCACAAACCAGGGGAGAGGGGAAGCTTTCTTT

D: NA
size: NA
J: TRBJ2-2
V: TRBV6-4
CDR3: CASSGGRTGELFF
DNA: TGTGCCAGCAGTGGGGGCAGGACCGGGGAGCTGTTTTTT

D: NA
size: NA
J: TRBJ2-5
V: TRBV7-8
CDR3: CASSLVLVGETQYF
DNA: TGTGCCAGCAGCTTAGTACTAGTCGGAGAGACCCAGTACTTC

D: TRBD1
size: NA
J: TRBJ1-1
V: TRBV30
CDR3: CAWGTGGNTEAFF
DNA: TGTGCCTGGGGGACAGGGGGGAACACTGAAGCTTTCTTT

D: TRBD2
size: NA
J: TRBJ2-7
V: TRBV2
CDR3: CASREAGLAGAHSYEQYF
DNA: TGTGCCAGCAGAGAAGCGGGACTAGCGGGGGCCCACTCCTACGAGCAGTACTTC

D: NA
size: NA
J: TRBJ2-5
V: TRBV30
CDR3: CAWSSPDGGRETQYF
DNA: TGTGCCTGGAGTTCACCCGACGGGGGGCGGGAGACCCAGTACTTC

D: TRBD2
size: NA
J: TRBJ2-1
V: TRBV6-5
CDR3: CASSYSISGTSGRKFF
DNA: TGTGCCAGCAGTTACTCAATATCCGGGACTAGCGGTCGGAAGTTCTTC

D: TRBD1
size: NA
J: TRBJ2-5
V: TRBV11-2
CDR3: CASSLVVGQGYF
DNA: TGTGCCAGCAGCTTAGTTGTAGGACAGGGCTACTTC

D: NA
size: NA
J: TRBJ1-5
V: TRBV18
CDR3: CASSPSKGGQPQHF
DNA: TGTGCCAGCTCACCATCGAAGGGAGGGCAGCCCCAGCATTTT

D: TRBD2
size: once
J: TRBJ2-7
V: TRBV20-1
CDR3: CSASETSGGAWEQYF
DNA: TGCAGTGCTAGTGAAACTAGCGGGGGGGCGTGGGAGCAGTACTTC

D: TRBD2
size: NA
J: TRBJ2-2
V: TRBV18
CDR3: CASSPRESHIAGQNTGELFF
DNA: TGTGCCAGCTCACCACGGGAATCGCATATAGCGGGGCAGAACACCGGGGAGCTGTTTTTT

D: NA
size: NA
J: TRBJ2-5
V: TRBV7-8
CDR3: CASSLTFQETQYF
DNA: TGTGCCAGCAGCTTGACATTTCAAGAGACCCAGTACTTC

D: NA
size: NA
J: TRBJ2-1
V: TRBV9
CDR3: CASSVSGIGNEQFF
DNA: TGTGCCAGCAGCGTTTCAGGGATAGGGAATGAGCAGTTCTTC

D: NA
size: NA
J: TRBJ2-1
V: TRBV5-4
CDR3: CASSSRTSGSYNEQFF
DNA: TGTGCCAGCAGCTCGCGGACCTCCGGGAGTTACAATGAGCAGTTCTTC

D: NA
size: NA
J: TRBJ2-7
V: TRBV21-1
CDR3: CASSKVLRLAEEQYF
DNA: TGTGCCAGCAGCAAAGTCCTAAGGTTAGCGGAGGAGCAGTACTTC

D: TRBD1
size: NA
J: TRBJ1-5
V: TRBV19
CDR3: CASRTGGSRQPQHF
DNA: TGTGCCAGTAGGACAGGGGGCTCGAGACAGCCCCAGCATTTT

D: NA
size: NA
J: TRBJ1-1
V: TRBV18
CDR3: CASSPAAINTEAFF
DNA: TGTGCCAGCTCACCAGCGGCGATAAACACTGAAGCTTTCTTT

D: NA
size: many
J: TRBJ2-7
V: TRBV5-1
CDR3: CASSEIPGVQSYEQYF
DNA: TGCGCCAGCAGCGAGATCCCGGGGGTACAGTCCTACGAGCAGTACTTC

D: TRBD1
size: once
J: TRBJ1-2
V: TRBV28
CDR3: CASNSLGSRQGEDGYTF
DNA: TGTGCCAGCAATAGTCTGGGATCCCGGCAGGGGGAGGATGGCTACACCTTC

D: NA
size: NA
J: TRBJ2-3
V: TRBV3-1/TRBV3-2
CDR3: CASSQTDDPDTQYF
DNA: TGTGCCAGCAGCCAGACAGACGACCCCGATACGCAGTATTTT

D: NA
size: NA
J: TRBJ2-1
V: TRBV14
CDR3: CASSQEFRGFYNEQFF
DNA: TGTGCCAGCAGCCAAGAATTCCGGGGGTTCTACAATGAGCAGTTCTTC

D: NA
size: NA
J: TRBJ1-2
V: TRBV13
CDR3: CASSLRGSNYGYTF
DNA: TGTGCCAGCAGCTTACGCGGATCAAACTATGGCTACACCTTC

D: TRBD2
size: NA
J: TRBJ2-1
V: TRBV3-1/TRBV3-2
CDR3: CASSLPLGAGGADEQFF
DNA: TGTGCCAGCAGCCTCCCTCTGGGGGCGGGGGGGGCAGATGAGCAGTTCTTC

D: NA
size: NA
J: TRBJ2-1
V: TRBV9
CDR3: CASSVVGGSNEQFF
DNA: TGTGCCAGCAGCGTAGTTGGGGGCTCGAATGAGCAGTTCTTC

D: NA
size: NA
J: TRBJ1-6
V: TRBV5-4
CDR3: CASSLAGGLPYNSPLHF
DNA: TGTGCCAGCAGCTTGGCGGGGGGCCTTCCTTATAATTCACCCCTCCACTTT

D: NA
size: NA
J: TRBJ1-3
V: TRBV7-9
CDR3: CASSLAIRVGGNTIYF
DNA: TGTGCCAGCAGCTTAGCTATCAGGGTTGGAGGAAACACCATATATTTT

D: TRBD1
size: once
J: TRBJ2-7
V: TRBV7-8
CDR3: CASSLGQGSAYEQYF
DNA: TGTGCCAGCAGCTTAGGACAGGGAAGCGCCTACGAGCAGTACTTC

D: TRBD2
size: NA
J: TRBJ2-3
V: TRBV7-9
CDR3: CASSLVAGGTDTQYF
DNA: TGTGCCAGCAGCTTAGTAGCGGGGGGCACAGATACGCAGTATTTT

D: NA
size: NA
J: TRBJ2-7
V: TRBV19
CDR3: CASSRTLVGAYEQYF
DNA: TGTGCCAGTAGTAGGACCTTAGTCGGGGCCTACGAGCAGTACTTC

D: NA
size: NA
J: TRBJ1-2
V: TRBV6-5
CDR3: CASSYGGEVKGYTF
DNA: TGTGCCAGCAGTTACGGGGGCGAGGTGAAGGGCTACACCTTC

D: NA
size: NA
J: TRBJ1-1
V: TRBV13
CDR3: CASSLRRGTEAFF
DNA: TGTGCCAGCAGCTTAAGGCGGGGCACTGAAGCTTTCTTT

D: NA
size: few
J: TRBJ2-7
V: TRBV20-1
CDR3: CSAGRDYEQYF
DNA: TGCAGTGCTGGGAGAGATTACGAGCAGTACTTC

D: TRBD1
size: NA
J: TRBJ1-6
V: TRBV30
CDR3: CAWSISTGNSPLHF
DNA: TGTGCCTGGAGTATCTCGACAGGGAATTCACCCCTCCACTTT

D: TRBD1
size: NA
J: TRBJ2-1
V: TRBV5-1
CDR3: CASSSGTDLNEQFF
DNA: TGCGCCAGCAGTTCCGGGACAGACCTCAATGAGCAGTTCTTC

D: TRBD2
size: NA
J: TRBJ2-3
V: TRBV29-1
CDR3: CSVLGGGARSTDTQYF
DNA: TGCAGCGTTCTTGGCGGGGGGGCCAGGTCGACAGATACGCAGTATTTT

D: TRBD1
size: NA
J: TRBJ2-7
V: TRBV9
CDR3: CASSVGTGGVLEQYF
DNA: TGTGCCAGCAGCGTGGGGACAGGGGGTGTTTTGGAGCAGTACTTC

D: TRBD1
size: NA
J: TRBJ1-6
V: TRBV7-9
CDR3: CASSLIGTGPSPLHF
DNA: TGTGCCAGCAGCTTAATCGGGACAGGGCCCTCACCCCTCCACTTT

D: TRBD1
size: NA
J: TRBJ1-2
V: TRBV29-1
CDR3: CSVPPGQEPSNYGYTF
DNA: TGCAGCGTCCCCCCTGGACAGGAGCCCTCTAACTATGGCTACACCTTC

D: NA
size: NA
J: TRBJ2-7
V: TRBV27
CDR3: CASGRRETYEQYF
DNA: TGTGCCAGCGGTAGGAGGGAGACCTACGAGCAGTACTTC

D: NA
size: NA
J: TRBJ1-5
V: TRBV2
CDR3: CASSGQGQNQPQHF
DNA: TGTGCCAGCAGTGGGCAGGGGCAAAATCAGCCCCAGCATTTT

D: TRBD2
size: NA
J: TRBJ2-3
V: TRBV5-6
CDR3: CASSGLAGGADTQYF
DNA: TGTGCCAGCAGCGGACTAGCGGGGGGCGCAGATACGCAGTATTTT

D: NA
size: NA
J: TRBJ2-2
V: TRBV4-1
CDR3: CASSRRQELSTGELFF
DNA: TGCGCCAGCAGCCGTAGACAGGAACTTTCCACCGGGGAGCTGTTTTTT

D: TRBD1
size: NA
J: TRBJ2-4
V: TRBV5-1
CDR3: CASTPGQGKNIQYF
DNA: TGCGCCAGTACCCCAGGACAGGGGAAAAACATTCAGTACTTC